This T cell receptor gamma chain appears in the sequencing data of a study of intestinal T cells in coeliac disease (dated by TCRdb to about 2020). For context, the study as a whole: Coeliac patients were found to be much younger than controls, with mean ages of 16.0 versus 54.8 years recorded in the TRG cohort. The TCR-delta (TRD) cohort comprised duodenal biopsies from 11 coeliac disease patients and 11 non-coeliac controls. Duodenal biopsies from 35 or so coeliac disease patients and approximately 23 non-coeliac controls were included in a second, larger TCR-gamma (TRG) cohort. General findings and caveats noted by the study authors: Of around 54 biopsies, around 50 (around 94%) were correctly classified by TRG clustering, which had a reported leave-one-out accuracy of about 87%. All 22 biopsies in training were correctly classified by TRD kmer-based clustering, and a leave-one-out accuracy of roughly 90% was reported. FFPE-derived DNA was found to be relatively degraded, and loss of a proportion of TCR sequences in each sample was likely caused by this degradation. There was no way to tell repeated CDR3 amino acid sequences apart from PCR duplicates. Coeliac and control groups differed significantly in age, although an age-split analysis did not yield significant classification.

There are 12 amino acids in the CDR3, from cysteine to phenylalanine inclusive. Here the CDR3 DNA is all that survives: 36 bases in frame from base 1. Receptors were amplified or captured by multiplex PCR. TCRdb records Ion Torrent PGM as the sequencer. TRG repertoires were amplified from approximately 0.2 ug of biopsy DNA using the LymphoTrack kit, whose primers carry Illumina adapters. TRG amplicons were cleaned up with AMPure XP beads, measured on a 2100 Bioanalyzer, and combined in equimolar amounts. An Ion PGM instrument was used to sequence the TRG libraries. From the authors' description of their analysis: FastX discarded any read in which over 10% of nucleotides had a quality score below the third quartile for that patient. IMGT/HighV-QUEST was used to align reads in order to assign V, D and J genes, locate CDR3 regions and judge functionality. Sequences were converted to amino acids, and every sequence predicted to be non-functional was removed. The CDR3s were broken into kmers both with and without positional annotation, PCA was run on the kmer frequencies, and the samples were clustered using every one of the 1023 combinations of PCs 1-10. Classification was validated by leave-one-out cross-validation, re-optimising parameters on the remaining samples each time. Shannon diversity was calculated with the vegan R package from repeated random subsamples, each the size of the lowest read count. For TCRdb, the public reads were processed anew by CATT, and duplicate DNA sequences were folded into one row. The V and J calls reflect TCRdb's pipeline rather than the authors' work. The sample contains 2,000 to 2,500 gamma-chain clones, roughly 41% of them found a single time. The leading ten clones occupy approximately 5% of the sample.

For each case, genomic DNA was extracted from ten 5-um FFPE scrolls with the QIAamp DNA FFPE tissue kit. To test whether coeliac disease could be classified from the TCR repertoire, the study used duodenal biopsies that were formalin-fixed paraffin-embedded, fully anonymised, and surplus to diagnostic needs. In regard to this clone: Its recognized antigen is unknown. No base qualities exist here, and no much larger clone lies one base off it.

The chain links TRGV10 with TRGJ1 or TRGJ2. TRGV10 is an open reading frame, and its role is uncertain. The source of this sequence is a human donor with celiac disease. Sequenced sample: a duodenal biopsy. For the CDR3, the sequence is CARTPITYKKLF. Here is the DNA: TGTGCCCGAACCCCAATTACTTATAAGAAACTCTTT.